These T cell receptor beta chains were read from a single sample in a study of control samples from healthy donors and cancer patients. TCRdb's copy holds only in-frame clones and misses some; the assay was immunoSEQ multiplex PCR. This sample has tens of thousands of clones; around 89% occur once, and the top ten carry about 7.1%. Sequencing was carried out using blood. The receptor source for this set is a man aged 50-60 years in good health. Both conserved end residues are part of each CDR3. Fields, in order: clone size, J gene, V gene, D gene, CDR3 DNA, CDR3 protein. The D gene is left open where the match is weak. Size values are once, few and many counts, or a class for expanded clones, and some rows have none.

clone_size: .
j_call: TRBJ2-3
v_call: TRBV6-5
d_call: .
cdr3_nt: TGTGCCAGCAGTTACAGCGTCCCTAGCACAGATACGCAGTATTTT
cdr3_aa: CASSYSVPSTDTQYF

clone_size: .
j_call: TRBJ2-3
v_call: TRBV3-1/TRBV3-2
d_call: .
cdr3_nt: TGTGCCAGCAGCCATAACTGGGTGGCAGGGGCTTTGGTGGATACGCAGTATTTT
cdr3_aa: CASSHNWVAGALVDTQYF

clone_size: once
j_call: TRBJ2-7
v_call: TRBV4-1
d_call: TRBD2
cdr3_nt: TGCGCCAGCAGCCAAGTCCGACTAGCCCCTACCTACGAGCAGTACTTC
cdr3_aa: CASSQVRLAPTYEQYF

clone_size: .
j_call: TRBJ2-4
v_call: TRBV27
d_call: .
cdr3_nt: TGTGCCAGCAGTTCACAGTGGAGGGCCAAAAACATTCAGTACTTC
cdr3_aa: CASSSQWRAKNIQYF

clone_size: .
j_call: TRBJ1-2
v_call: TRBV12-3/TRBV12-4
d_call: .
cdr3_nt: TGTGCCAGCAGTAGGCCTAACTATGGCTACACCTTC
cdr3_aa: CASSRPNYGYTF

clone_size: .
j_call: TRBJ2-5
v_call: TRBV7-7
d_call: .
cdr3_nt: TGTGCTAGCAGCCGGGACACCCACCAAGAGACCCAGTACTTC
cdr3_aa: CASSRDTHQETQYF

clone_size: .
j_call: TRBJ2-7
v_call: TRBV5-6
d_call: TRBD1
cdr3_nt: TGTGCCAGCAGCCCCGTTGGGACAGTGCCCGACGAGCAGTACTTC
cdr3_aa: CASSPVGTVPDEQYF

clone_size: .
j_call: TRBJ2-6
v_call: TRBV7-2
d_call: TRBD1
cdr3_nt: TGTGCCAGCAGCCCACAGGGGGGTGGGGCCAACGTCCTGACTTTC
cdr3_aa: CASSPQGGGANVLTF

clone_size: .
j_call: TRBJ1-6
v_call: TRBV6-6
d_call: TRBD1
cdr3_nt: TGTGCCAGCAGTTATTCGACGGACAGGGACGGTTCACCCCTCCACTTT
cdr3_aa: CASSYSTDRDGSPLHF

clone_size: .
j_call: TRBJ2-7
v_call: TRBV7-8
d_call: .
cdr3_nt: TGTGCCAGCAGCCCGCCCGGGACGGTACCCTACGAGCAGTACTTC
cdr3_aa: CASSPPGTVPYEQYF

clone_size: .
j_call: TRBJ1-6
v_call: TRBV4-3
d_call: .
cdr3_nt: TGCGCCAGCAGCCAAGATATTCCAAACGGGGGGTTTGCTAATTCACCCCTCCACTTT
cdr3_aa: CASSQDIPNGGFANSPLHF

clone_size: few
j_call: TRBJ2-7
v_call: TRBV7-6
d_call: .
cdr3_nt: TGTGCCAGCAGCCCCCAAATGGGTGAGCTCTCCTACGAGCAGTACTTC
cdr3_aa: CASSPQMGELSYEQYF

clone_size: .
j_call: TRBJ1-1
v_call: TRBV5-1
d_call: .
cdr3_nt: TGCGCCAGCAGCTTTGGGGCACAGAACACTGAAGCTTTCTTT
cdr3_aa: CASSFGAQNTEAFF

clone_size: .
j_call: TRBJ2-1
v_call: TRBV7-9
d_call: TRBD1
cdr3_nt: TGTGCCAGCAGCTGGCCGAGGACAGGGGGATATAGTGAGCAGTTCTTC
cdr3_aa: CASSWPRTGGYSEQFF

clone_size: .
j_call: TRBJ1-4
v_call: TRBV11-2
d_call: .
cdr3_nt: TGTGCCAGCAGCCCTCAGCGGGGGAGGAATGAAAAACTGTTTTTT
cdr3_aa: CASSPQRGRNEKLFF

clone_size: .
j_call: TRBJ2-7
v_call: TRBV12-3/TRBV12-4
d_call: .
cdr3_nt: TGTGCCAGCAGCTCATCCTACGAGCAGTACTTC
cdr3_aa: CASSSSYEQYF

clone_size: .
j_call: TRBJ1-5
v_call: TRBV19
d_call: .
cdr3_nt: TGTGCCAGTAGCCTTCCCGGGCGGAGCTACCAGCCCCAGCATTTT
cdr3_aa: CASSLPGRSYQPQHF

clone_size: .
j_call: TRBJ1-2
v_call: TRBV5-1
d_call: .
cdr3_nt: TGCGCCAGCAGCTTAGGGAGTGAGAGCTATGGCTACACCTTC
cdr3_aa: CASSLGSESYGYTF

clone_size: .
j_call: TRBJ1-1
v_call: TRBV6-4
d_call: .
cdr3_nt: TGTGCCAGCAGTGACTCTCCGATGAACACTGAAGCTTTCTTT
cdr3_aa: CASSDSPMNTEAFF

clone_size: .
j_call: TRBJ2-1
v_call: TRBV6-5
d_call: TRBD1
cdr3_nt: TGTGCCAGCGACAAGGACAGGGGGCTATACAATGAGCAGTTCTTC
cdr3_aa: CASDKDRGLYNEQFF

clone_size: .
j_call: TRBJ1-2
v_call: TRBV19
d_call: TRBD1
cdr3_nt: TGTGCAACCTTGAAACAGGGGGCGCCCGGCTACACCTTC
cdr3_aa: CATLKQGAPGYTF

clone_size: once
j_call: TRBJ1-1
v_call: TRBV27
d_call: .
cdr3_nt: TGTGCCAGCAGTGGCCGGGAGAACACTGAAGCTTTCTTT
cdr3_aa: CASSGRENTEAFF

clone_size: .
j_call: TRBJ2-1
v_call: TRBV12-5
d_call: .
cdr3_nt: TGTGCTAGTGTCCCAGGGACCTACAATGAGCAGTTCTTC
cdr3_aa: CASVPGTYNEQFF

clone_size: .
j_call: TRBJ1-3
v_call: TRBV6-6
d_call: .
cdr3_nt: TGTGCCAGCAGCCCCGCCTTGGTGGGCGGAAACACCATATATTTT
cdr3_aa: CASSPALVGGNTIYF

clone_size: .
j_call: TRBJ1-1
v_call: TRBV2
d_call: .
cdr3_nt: TGTGCCAGCAGTGACCAACAGACCACTGAAGCTTTCTTT
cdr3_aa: CASSDQQTTEAFF

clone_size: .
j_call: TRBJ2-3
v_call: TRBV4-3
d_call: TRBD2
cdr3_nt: TGCGCCAGCAGCCAGGGACTAGCGGGGGGGCCGTCGGATACGCAGTATTTT
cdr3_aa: CASSQGLAGGPSDTQYF

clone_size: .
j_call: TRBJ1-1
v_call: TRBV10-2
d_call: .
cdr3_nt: TGCGCCAGCAGTCTTGACTACACTGAAGCTTTCTTT
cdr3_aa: CASSLDYTEAFF

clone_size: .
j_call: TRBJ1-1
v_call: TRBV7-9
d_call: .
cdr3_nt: TGTGCCAGCAGCTTGGGGGGTGGCACTGAAGCTTTCTTT
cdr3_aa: CASSLGGGTEAFF

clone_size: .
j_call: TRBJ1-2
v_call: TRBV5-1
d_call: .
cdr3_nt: TGCGCCAGCAGTTTAGATTCACAGGGAGCTGGCTACACCTTC
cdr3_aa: CASSLDSQGAGYTF

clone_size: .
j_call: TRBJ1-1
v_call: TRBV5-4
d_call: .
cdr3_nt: TGTGCCAGCAGCCCCGGGGGGTTGAACACTGAAGCTTTCTTT
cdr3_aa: CASSPGGLNTEAFF

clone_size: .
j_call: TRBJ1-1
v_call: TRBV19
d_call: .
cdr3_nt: TGTGCCAGTAGTATAGGGAGGGCGAACACTGAAGCTTTCTTT
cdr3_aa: CASSIGRANTEAFF

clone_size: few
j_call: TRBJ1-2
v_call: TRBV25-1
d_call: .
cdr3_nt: TGTGCCAGCAGTGTAGCAGGATATGGCTACACCTTC
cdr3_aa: CASSVAGYGYTF

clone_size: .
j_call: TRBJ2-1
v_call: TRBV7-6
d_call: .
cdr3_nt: TGTGCCAGCAGCTTACAAGGTCCTTTAGCGCGTGAGCAGTTCTTC
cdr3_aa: CASSLQGPLAREQFF

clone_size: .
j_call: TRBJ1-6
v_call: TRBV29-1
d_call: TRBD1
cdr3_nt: TGCAGCGTGCCCCGGACAGGGCCAAATTCACCCCTCCACTTT
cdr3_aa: CSVPRTGPNSPLHF

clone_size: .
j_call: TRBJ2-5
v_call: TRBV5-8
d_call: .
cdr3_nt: TGTGCCAGCAGCTCCGAGCAAGAGACCCAGTACTTC
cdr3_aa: CASSSEQETQYF

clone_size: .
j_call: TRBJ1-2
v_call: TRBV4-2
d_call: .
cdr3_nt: TGTGCCAGCAGCCAGGCACGGGGGCAGGCCTATGGCTACACCTTC
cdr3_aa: CASSQARGQAYGYTF

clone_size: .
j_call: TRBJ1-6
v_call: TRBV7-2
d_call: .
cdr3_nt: TGTGCCAGCACGGAGTACGATAATTCACCCCTCCACTTT
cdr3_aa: CASTEYDNSPLHF

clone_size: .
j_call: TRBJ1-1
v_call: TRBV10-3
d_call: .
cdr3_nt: TGTGCCATCAGGGGGATTCGGGGTCCTGACACTGAAGCTTTCTTT
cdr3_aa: CAIRGIRGPDTEAFF

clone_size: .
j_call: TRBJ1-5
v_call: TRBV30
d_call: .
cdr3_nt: TGTGCCTGGAGTGTATTCCAGGGCGGGTTACAGCCCCAGCATTTT
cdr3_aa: CAWSVFQGGLQPQHF

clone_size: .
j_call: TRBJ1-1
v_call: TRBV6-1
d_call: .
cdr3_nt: TGTGCCAGCAGTGAATTGACAGGCCTCTCTGAAGCTTTCTTT
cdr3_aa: CASSELTGLSEAFF

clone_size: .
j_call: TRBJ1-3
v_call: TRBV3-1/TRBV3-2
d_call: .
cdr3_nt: TGTGCCAGCAGCCAAGTCTTGAGATCTGGAAACACCATATATTTT
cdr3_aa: CASSQVLRSGNTIYF

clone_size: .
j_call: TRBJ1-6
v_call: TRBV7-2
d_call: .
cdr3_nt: TGTGCCAGCAGCTTAGGGCACAACACCTATAATTCACCCCTCCACTTT
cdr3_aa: CASSLGHNTYNSPLHF

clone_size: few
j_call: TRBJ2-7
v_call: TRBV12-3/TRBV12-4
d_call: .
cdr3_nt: TGTGCCAGCAGTTTCTCCTACGAGCAGTACTTC
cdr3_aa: CASSFSYEQYF

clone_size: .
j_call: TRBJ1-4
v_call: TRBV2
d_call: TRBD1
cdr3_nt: TGTGCCAGCAGTGACCCGGACAGGGAATCGGGTGAAAAACTGTTTTTT
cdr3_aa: CASSDPDRESGEKLFF

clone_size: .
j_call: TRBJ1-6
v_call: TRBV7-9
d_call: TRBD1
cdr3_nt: TGTGCCAGCAGCCGGGCGGACAGGGGGTATTCACCCCTCCACTTT
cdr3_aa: CASSRADRGYSPLHF

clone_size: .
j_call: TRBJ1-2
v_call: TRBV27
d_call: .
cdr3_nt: TGTGCCAGCAGCCCCGCCGGAGTAGACTATGGCTACACCTTC
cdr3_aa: CASSPAGVDYGYTF

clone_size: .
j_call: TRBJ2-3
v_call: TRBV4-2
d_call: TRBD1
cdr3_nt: TGTGCCAGCAGCCAGCGTACAGGGGCAGATACGCAGTATTTT
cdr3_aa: CASSQRTGADTQYF

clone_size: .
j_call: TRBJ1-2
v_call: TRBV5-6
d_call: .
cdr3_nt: TGTGCCAGCAGGACTGGACACAGCTATGGCTACACCTTC
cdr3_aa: CASRTGHSYGYTF

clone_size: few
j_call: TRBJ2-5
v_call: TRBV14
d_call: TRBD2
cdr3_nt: TGTGCCAGCAGCCCCGGGAGCGGGGGTCGAGAGACCCAGTACTTC
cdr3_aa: CASSPGSGGRETQYF

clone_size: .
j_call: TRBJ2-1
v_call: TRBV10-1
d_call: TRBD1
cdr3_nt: TGCGCCAGCAGTGAGTCCTCAACACAGGGGGTTGATGAGCAGTTCTTC
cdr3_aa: CASSESSTQGVDEQFF

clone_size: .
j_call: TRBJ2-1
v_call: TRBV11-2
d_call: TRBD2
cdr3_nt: TGTGCCAGCAGCTTAGGGCTAGCGGGGACCCACTCCTACAATGAGCAGTTCTTC
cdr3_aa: CASSLGLAGTHSYNEQFF

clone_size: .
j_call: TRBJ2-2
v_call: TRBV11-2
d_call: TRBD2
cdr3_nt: TGTGCCAGCAGCTTCCGGACTAGCGGGGGAATAGTCTCCGGGGAGCTGTTTTTT
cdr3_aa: CASSFRTSGGIVSGELFF

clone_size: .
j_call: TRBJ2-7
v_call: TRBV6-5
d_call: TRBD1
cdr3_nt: TGTGCCAGCAGCCGGGACAGGGTTTCGTGGGAGCAGTACTTC
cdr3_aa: CASSRDRVSWEQYF

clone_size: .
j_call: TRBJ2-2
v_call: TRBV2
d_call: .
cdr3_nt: TGTGCCAGTAGGGGCGACGCCGGGGAGCTGTTTTTT
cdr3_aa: CASRGDAGELFF

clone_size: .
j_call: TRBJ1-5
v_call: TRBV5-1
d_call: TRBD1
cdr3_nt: TGCGCCAGCAGCTTCGGACAGGGTAGTCAGCCCCAGCATTTT
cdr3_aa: CASSFGQGSQPQHF